This T cell receptor beta chain was observed in a study of cytomegalovirus exposure and HLA in healthy donors. About the research overall: In a later analysis, the 100 to 150 validation repertoires were reported to have used the same platform as the approximately 700 first-cohort repertoires.

Concerning this clone: The antigen remains unidentified.

The germline V and J ends were trimmed by 4 bases and 2 bases, with 8 bases remaining between them. There are 13 residues in the CDR3. CDR1 is MNHNY, CDR2 SVGAGI, per germline (reference sequence). Whole-study results and caveats: As was reported, the classifier diagnosed cytomegalovirus status with high specificity and sensitivity. The investigators catalogued 180 or so TCR beta chains as cytomegalovirus-associated. It was found in a later analysis that first-cohort TCR clusters tended to co-occur in the 95 to 150 validation repertoires.

The protocol was immunoSEQ multiplex PCR, while the TCRdb copy is restricted to in-frame clones and leaves out a portion. The sample contains about 130,000 clones, roughly 90% of which appear only once. This chain uses TRBV6-6 with TRBJ1-1, with D maybe TRBD1 (6 bases). Sequencing used PBMCs. This clonotype was obtained from a woman in her late teens or twenties in good health and CMV-seronegative. CDR3 protein: CASSLQGNTEAFF. In DNA, the CDR3 is TGTGCCAGCAGTTTACAGGGTAACACTGAAGCTTTCTTT.